Each of the 26 T cell receptor beta chains below was sequenced from the same sample in a study of T cell responses to AZD1222 COVID-19 vaccine. Produced via immunoSEQ multiplex PCR; TCRdb's table is partial and in-frame only. The sample holds over 120,000 clones, over 75% seen once. The sample here was peripheral blood, taken on day 0 of AZD1222 vaccination. The receptor source for this set is an adult in good health.

In regard to this clone: The sample contains more than one DNA sequence encoding this CDR3. The chain employs TRBV27 and TRBJ2-7; no definite D call. There are 13 residues in the CDR3. The germline V gene encodes CDR1 MNHEY and CDR2 SMNVEV (reference sequence). Trimming removed 0 bases from V and 3 bases from J, with 6 bases in between. The CDR3 is CASSLSRNYEQYF. The CDR3, as DNA: TGTGCCAGCAGTTTATCCCGCAACTACGAGCAGTACTTC.

The rearrangement joins TRBV19 to TRBJ1-5; D is undetermined. The CDR3 extends over 11 amino acids. Per the germline V gene, CDR1 is LNHDA and CDR2 is SQIVND (reference sequence). The V end lost 8 bases, the J end lost 11 bases, and 13 bases lay between the germline ends. The CDR3 region has the DNA TGTGCCAGTGGGATAAAGCGCGCCCAGCATTTT. It is translated as CASGIKRAQHF.

The chain combines TRBV18 with TRBJ2-3; the match to TRBD2 covers 10 bases. V shed 1 base and J 0 bases; nucleotides not matched to a gene: 13. Germline-derived CDR1 and CDR2 are KGHSH and LQKENI. This CDR3 contains 20 residues. This CDR3 is CASSPLLSSGSRGSTDTQYF. The CDR3 nucleotides are TGTGCCAGCTCACCACTCCTGTCTAGCGGGAGCCGAGGTAGCACAGATACGCAGTATTTT.

This clone was found once. J is TRBJ2-2 and V is TRBV6-1; 11 bases agree with TRBD2. Per the germline V gene, CDR1 is MNHNS and CDR2 is SASEGT. V was clipped by 3 bases and J by 6 bases; unmatched bases: 3. The CDR3 sequence is 15 residues long. The CDR3 DNA reads TGTGCCAGCAGTGATAGCGGGAGGGCCTCCGGGGAGCTGTTTTTT. Protein: CASSDSGRASGELFF.

The chain joins TRBV9 to TRBJ1-1, with unresolved D. V lost 4 bases to trimming and J lost 8 bases, with 18 bases between them. The CDR3 spans 14 residues. Germline lookup yields CDR1 SGDLS and CDR2 YYNGEE. CDR3 nucleotides: TGTGCCAGCAGCCTCGTAGAGGAGTCCTCCGAAGCTTTCTTT. Amino acid sequence: CASSLVEESSEAFF.

Only a few counts were recorded for this clone. In DNA form, the CDR3 reads TGTGCCAGCAGCTTCGGCGCCAAGAATGAAAAACTGTTTTTT. This encodes CASSFGAKNEKLFF. The gene calls are TRBV5-6 and TRBJ1-4; D gene unclear. Germline CDR1 reads SGHDT; CDR2 reads YYEEEE. V was shortened by 2 bases and J by 5 bases, with 10 bases between the two germline ends. CDR3 size: 14 residues. Looking up the rest from reference TRBV5-6 and TRBJ1-4 gives the full variable domain: DAGVTQSPTHLIKTRGQQVTLRCSPKSGHDTVSWYQQALGQGPQFIFQYYEEEERQRGNFPDRFSGHQFPNYSSELNVNALLLGDSALYLCASSFGAKNEKLFFGSGTQLSVL.

The gene calls are TRBV9 and TRBJ2-3, with 12 bases identical to TRBD1. Trimming cost V 3 bases and J 4 bases; bases outside gene matches: 9. Germline loops: CDR1 SGDLS, CDR2 YYNGEE. This CDR3 is 17 amino acids long. In nucleotides, the CDR3 is TGTGCCAGCAGCGCCCGGGACAGGGGGCTGGGGGCAGATACGCAGTATTTT. Its protein is CASSARDRGLGADTQYF.

The chain employs TRBV12-5 and TRBJ1-6; D is undetermined. V dropped 6 bases and J dropped 4 bases, with 13 bases sitting between them. CDR3 length: 15 residues. The germline CDR1 and CDR2 sequences are LGHNT and FRNRAP. The CDR3 nucleotides are TGTGCTAGTGGCAATTCCCCCACTTATAATTCACCCCTCCACTTT. This sequence encodes CASGNSPTYNSPLHF. Filled out from reference TRBV12-5 and TRBJ1-6, the complete variable domain reads DARVTQTPRHKVTEMGQEVTMRCQPILGHNTVFWYRQTMMQGLELLAYFRNRAPLDDSGMPKDRFSAEMPDATLATLKIQPSEPRDSAVYFCASGNSPTYNSPLHFGNGTRLTVT.

The rearrangement joins TRBV7-8 to TRBJ2-5, with TRBD2 matching 8 bases. Germline CDR1 reads SGHVS; CDR2 reads FQNEAQ. The CDR3 contains 15 residues. With V trimmed by 5 bases and J by 5 bases, 10 bases remained unmatched. The CDR3 is CASSARAGVVETQYF. CDR3 sequence (DNA): TGTGCCAGCAGCGCCCGAGCGGGAGTGGTGGAGACCCAGTACTTC.

The chain has TRBV28 and TRBJ1-5, with 11 bases matching TRBD1. The junction had 5 bases not matched to a gene; V was cut back by 6 bases and J by 7 bases. The CDR3 is made up of 14 amino acids. The germline gives CDR1 MDHEN, CDR2 SYDVKM. CDR3 region: CASRKGQGGQPQHF. As DNA, the CDR3 is TGTGCCAGCAGGAAGGGACAGGGGGGCCAGCCCCAGCATTTT.

This clone was seen a few times. The chain combines TRBV6-4 with TRBJ2-1; possibly TRBD1 for D (5 bases). The germline V gene has CDR1 MRHNA and CDR2 SNTAGT. The CDR3 covers 13 residues. V was cut by 3 bases and J by 3 bases, with 6 bases left in between. The DNA of the CDR3 is TGTGCCAGCAGTGAGGACAACTACAATGAGCAGTTCTTC. It specifies CASSEDNYNEQFF.

This clone came up a few times. V usage is TRBV9 and J usage is TRBJ1-2; the D gene is possibly TRBD1 (5 bases). The V end was cut by 0 bases, the J end by 9 bases, with 15 bases between. The CDR3 length is 14 residues. CDR1 and CDR2 (germline): SGDLS, YYNGEE. CDR3 in DNA: TGTGCCAGCAGCGTAGAGTCAGAGGGGACGCGCTACACCTTC. Its protein is CASSVESEGTRYTF. Drawing the rest from reference TRBV9 and TRBJ1-2, the complete variable domain is DSGVTQTPKHLITATGQRVTLRCSPRSGDLSVYWYQQSLDQGLQFLIQYYNGEERAKGNILERFSAQQFPDLHSELNLSSLELGDSALYFCASSVESEGTRYTFGSGTRLTVV.

V is TRBV2 and J is TRBJ1-6; D uncertain. V dropped 6 bases and J dropped 5 bases, with 14 bases sitting between them. Germline loops: CDR1 SNHLY, CDR2 FYNNEI. The CDR3 extends over 15 amino acids. The CDR3 coding sequence is TGTGCCAGCAGCCCAAAGTCCCAGAATAATTCACCCCTCCACTTT. Protein sequence: CASSPKSQNNSPLHF.

This chain uses TRBV12-3 or TRBV12-4 with TRBJ2-1, with D tentatively TRBD1 or TRBD2 (5 bases each). Trimming cost V 4 bases and J 15 bases, with 16 bases left between them. The CDR3 consists of 12 residues. CDR3 DNA: TGTGCCAGCAGTTCCCGGGACCGAGTAGCGTTCTTC. Protein: CASSSRDRVAFF.

V is TRBV7-9 and J is TRBJ1-3, with a weak D call TRBD1 (5 bases). CDR1 is SEHNR, CDR2 FQNEAQ, per germline (reference sequence). V was trimmed by 10 bases and J by 0 bases, leaving 22 bases between them. The CDR3 covers 17 residues. CDR3 DNA sequence: TGTGCCACCCGCACGAGGCAGGGACCCCGCTCTGGAAACACCATATATTTT. As protein: CATRTRQGPRSGNTIYF.

The V and J genes are TRBV6-5 and TRBJ1-1; 7 bases are shared with TRBD1. The V gene's germline CDR1 is MNHEY and CDR2 SVGAGI. The CDR3 length is 15 residues. The V gene end was trimmed by 2 bases and the J gene end by 1 base; junction bases not matched to a gene: 4. The CDR3 region is CASSYEGQTNTEAFF. The CDR3 DNA reads as TGTGCCAGCAGTTACGAGGGACAGACGAACACTGAAGCTTTCTTT.

V is TRBV7-9 and J is TRBJ1-2; D gene uncertain. Looked up from germline, CDR1 is SEHNR and CDR2 is FQNEAQ (reference sequence). The CDR3 length is 13 residues. V shed 9 bases and J shed 0 bases, with 11 bases lying between them. CDR3 DNA: TGTGCCAGTCGAGGCGGATCTAACTATGGCTACACCTTC. Amino acid sequence: CASRGGSNYGYTF.

The chain couples TRBV7-9 to TRBJ1-5; TRBD1 might be the D (5 bases). In germline, CDR1 is SEHNR, CDR2 FQNEAQ (reference sequence). CDR3 length: 13 residues. V lost 2 bases and J 7 bases, leaving 9 bases between the germline ends. The CDR3 region is CASSLSGAQPQHF. The CDR3 DNA sequence: TGTGCCAGCAGCTTAAGTGGGGCCCAGCCCCAGCATTTT.

The CDR3 loop reads CASSQAASEGWSYGYTF. CDR3 in DNA: TGCGCCAGCAGCCAAGCGGCTTCGGAGGGATGGAGCTATGGCTACACCTTC. This sequence joins TRBV4-1 and TRBJ1-2; D uncertain. Looked up from germline, CDR1 is MGHRA and CDR2 is YSYEKL. This CDR3 has 17 residues. V was trimmed by 1 base and J by 4 bases, leaving 19 bases between them.

The chain combines TRBV19 with TRBJ1-4; no firm D call. Trimming left V 6 bases short and J 8 bases short, with 16 bases between. This CDR3 contains 14 residues. The V gene's germline CDR1 is LNHDA and CDR2 SQIVND (reference sequence). CDR3 coding DNA: TGTGCCAGTAGACGCACGATGAGGTACGAAAAACTGTTTTTT. This sequence encodes CASRRTMRYEKLFF.

The rearrangement uses TRBV30 and TRBJ1-1; TRBD1 agrees at 8 bases. The V and J ends lost 8 bases and 3 bases, in that order; junction bases with no gene match: 8. This CDR3 is built from 13 residues. Germline lookup yields CDR1 GTSNPN and CDR2 SVGIG (reference sequence). The CDR3 DNA follows: TGTGCCGCAGACAGGGGCGAGTACACTGAAGCTTTCTTT. It translates to CAADRGEYTEAFF.

This chain joins TRBV18 and TRBJ1-1; no clear D gene. Trimming left V 5 bases short and J 8 bases short, with 15 bases between. Germline-derived CDR1 and CDR2 are KGHSH and LQKENI. The CDR3 is 13 residues long. The DNA of the CDR3 is TGTGCCAGCTCATCTTCTGGGAACCCAGAAGCTTTCTTT. It is translated as CASSSSGNPEAFF.

The rearrangement joins TRBV27 to TRBJ1-5; D might be TRBD1 (6 bases). Germline CDR1 reads MNHEY; CDR2 reads SMNVEV (reference sequence). The CDR3 is 16 residues long. V was trimmed by 1 base and J by 1 base, leaving 11 bases between them. The CDR3 DNA is TGTGCCAGCAGTTTATTCGGGGGCCGGAGCAATCAGCCCCAGCATTTT. Translation gives CASSLFGGRSNQPQHF.

This chain joins TRBV28 and TRBJ2-1; the match to TRBD2 covers 10 bases. Germline lookup yields CDR1 MDHEN and CDR2 SYDVKM. V dropped 6 bases and J dropped 2; count of bases not matched to a gene: 4. The CDR3 covers 15 residues. DNA for the CDR3: TGTGCCAGCAGCCTTAGCGGGGGGACCTACAATGAGCAGTTCTTC. Its translation: CASSLSGGTYNEQFF.

This clone has just one count. The rearrangement links TRBV18 to TRBJ1-2, with 7 bases matching TRBD1. This CDR3 is 15 amino acids long. Germline CDR1 reads KGHSH; CDR2 reads LQKENI. V shed 2 bases, J shed 2 bases, and the junction held 5 bases outside the gene matches. The CDR3 reads CASSPSRRGNYGYTF. CDR3 in DNA: TGTGCCAGCTCACCAAGTCGCAGGGGGAACTATGGCTACACCTTC.

The chain employs TRBV5-3 and TRBJ1-5, with unresolved D. TRBV5-3 is identified as an open reading frame with a role that is uncertain. This CDR3 has 18 amino acids. V dropped 4 bases and J dropped 2 bases, with 22 bases sitting between them. The CDR3, as DNA: TGTGCCAGAAGCGGGGTCCAGGTTTCTCACCTACGCAATCAGCCCCAGCATTTT. Its translation: CARSGVQVSHLRNQPQHF.